Listed below are T cell receptor beta chains from one sample, sequenced in a study of blood T cell repertoires in COVID-19. Libraries were prepared by immunoSEQ multiplex PCR; TCRdb keeps only in-frame clonotypes and omits some of them. The sample has about 220,000 clones; about 84% are singletons. Material: peripheral blood. Receptor source: a human donor in a cohort sampled during active COVID-19. Each CDR3 is given with its conserved first and last residue.

TRBV30 CAWSVLLNTEAFF
TRBV6-6 CASAETGGAEAFF
TRBV4-3 CASSRTGTGAAEQYF
TRBV10-1 CASSCLAGAFEQFF
TRBV25-1 CASSEFRGGQETQYF
TRBV7-2 CASSSGLAGDVGELFF
TRBV5-1 CASSLDRYNEKLFF
TRBV7-2 CASRWTGAYEQYF
TRBV7-2 CASSFVSEETQYF
TRBV7-8 CASSSLGGGGDTQYF